This T cell receptor beta chain was observed in a study of blood T cell repertoires in COVID-19 (dated by TCRdb to the early 2020s). The study in broad terms: The collaborator samples originated in the United States, Italy and Spain and spanned the acute and convalescent phases of COVID-19. The material from the prospective study consisted of cDNA or gDNA derived from T cells, B-cell-depleted T cells, or PBMCs. Subjects who had been exposed to COVID-19, were actively infected with it, or had recovered from it provided the deeply sampled blood TCRbeta repertoires that made up the dataset. The repertoires were released in a freely available public database intended as a resource for research on the immune response to SARS-CoV-2. Samples came from the ongoing ImmuneRACE study (first 160 participants) plus 1,254 subjects from 6 global collaborators. Sample metadata almost always included a de-identified subject ID, COVID-19 status, age in years and sex. HLA class I and class II types, where available, came from metadata supplied by the sample provider rather than from assay-based typing.

The immunoSEQ Assay, a bias-controlled multiplex PCR, was used to amplify TCRbeta CDR3 regions from genomic DNA. The paper's processing steps were these. Nucleated cell counts per sample were estimated from amplification of reference gene primers within the assay. To quantify the absolute abundance of each unique TCRbeta CDR3 rearrangement, sequence reads were collapsed and filtered. For each sample, productive Simpson clonality was calculated as the square root of Simpson's diversity index over productive rearrangements. Entries here come from immuneACCESS through TCRdb and include only in-frame sequences with V and J called. Some clones fail to appear in such tables; in the studies checked, an unresolved V gene covers under half of the shortfall, and the cause of the remainder is unknown. Clone size and V and J calls were adopted from that table, with D and trimming inferred from the DNA. Within this sample are hundreds of thousands of clones, with 65% to 85% of them counted one time only. Clones ranked in the top ten supply approximately 7.4% of the sample.

Collaborating institutions collected whole blood in K2EDTA tubes following their own protocols. Collaborator samples were shipped for TCRbeta analysis as frozen whole blood, isolated PBMCs, or DNA extracted from either sample type. Concerning this clone: It has no known antigen specificity. The input lacks base qualities; no much larger clone sits a single base away.

Study-wide findings and limitations: The quantity of clinical and demographic metadata differed by source and by participant and was supplied without curation.

V is pruned by 4 bases and J by 8 bases, leaving 5 bases of the junction without a gene match. Reading the germline V gene gives CDR1 SGHRS and CDR2 YFSETQ. Including cysteine and phenylalanine, the CDR3 has 15 amino acids. The DNA shown is the 45-base CDR3, in frame from base 1. Sequenced: peripheral blood. The receptor comes from a woman between 45 and 65 years old with acute or convalescent COVID-19. The sequence is built from TRBV5-1 and TRBJ2-1; 14 nucleotides in the junction match TRBD2. This receptor has the CDR3 CASSLLGLAGDEQFF. DNA sequence: TGCGCCAGCAGCCTCCTGGGACTAGCGGGAGATGAGCAGTTCTTC.